These 18 T cell receptor beta chains share one sample of origin, sequenced in a study of identical twins. TCRdb re-derived calls from the 5' RACE reads in MiXCR, one entry per CDR3 protein. In the table there are 500,000 to 600,000 distinct CDR3 sequences, less than 25% of which are singletons. These data are also associated with another study on T cells expressing NK-cell markers.

Sequenced sample: CD4+ T cells sorted from blood. All receptors derive from a woman aged 18-29 years in good health.

The V and J genes are TRBV7-9 and TRBJ1-2; D call uncertain. Per the germline V gene, CDR1 is SEHNR and CDR2 is FQNEAQ (reference sequence). Trimming took off 2 bases at V and 3 bases at J, with 10 bases between the two ends. CDR3 length: 14 amino acids. In nucleotides, the CDR3 is TGTGCCAGCAGCTTATCCGTGTTATACTATGGCTACACCTTC. It is translated as CASSLSVLYYGYTF.

V and J are TRBV5-6 and TRBJ2-2; 9 bases are a match to TRBD1. Unmatched junction bases numbered 7, after V lost 5 bases and J lost 5 bases. Germline CDR1 SGHDT, CDR2 YYEEEE. The CDR3 runs 15 residues. CDR3 in DNA: TGTGCCAGCAGGCCGGACAGGGGAACGACCGGGGAGCTGTTTTTT. The encoded protein is CASRPDRGTTGELFF.

The chain recombines TRBV5-1 with TRBJ1-2; TRBD1 is a possible D gene (5 bases). Per the germline V gene, CDR1 is SGHRS and CDR2 is YFSETQ. The CDR3 loop spans 13 amino acids. With 0 bases removed from V and 8 bases from J, the gap between germline ends came to 11 bases. The CDR3 is CASSLAGRGGYTF. The DNA for the CDR3 is TGCGCCAGCAGCTTGGCGGGACGAGGGGGCTACACCTTC.

V and J are TRBV7-3 and TRBJ2-1, with 15 bases that match TRBD2. Germline CDR1 reads SGHTA; CDR2 reads FQGTGA. With V trimmed by 5 bases and J by 9 bases, 5 bases remained unmatched. This CDR3 region has 15 residues. The CDR3 DNA sequence: TGTGCCAGCAGCGCGCCGGGACTAGCGGGGGGTGAGCAGTTCTTC. It is translated as CASSAPGLAGGEQFF.

The chain is built from TRBV6-1 and TRBJ2-7; possibly TRBD1 or TRBD2 for D (5 bases each). The CDR3 length is 13 residues. CDR1 and CDR2 (germline): MNHNS, SASEGT. CDR3 in DNA: TGTGTTACTACCGGGGCTATTTTCTACGAGCAGTACTTC. Its protein product is CVTTGAIFYEQYF.

This clonotype was found once. The CDR3 protein is CASSTRLASSYNEQFF. The CDR3 DNA sequence: TGTGCCAGCAGCACCCGACTCGCTTCCTCCTACAATGAGCAGTTCTTC. The rearrangement links TRBV7-8 to TRBJ2-1; D gene uncertain. This CDR3 region has 16 residues. Trimming left V 5 bases short and J 0 bases short, with 14 bases between. Germline assignment: CDR1 SGHVS and CDR2 FQNEAQ. The full variable domain, rest sourced from reference TRBV7-8 and TRBJ2-1, is GAGVSQSPRYKVAKRGQDVALRCDPISGHVSLFWYQQALGQGPEFLTYFQNEAQLDKSGLPSDRFFAERPEGSVSTLKIQRTQQEDSAVYLCASSTRLASSYNEQFFGPGTRLTVL.

J is TRBJ2-1 and V is TRBV7-2; 11 positions match TRBD2. The CDR3 is made up of 16 amino acids. Germline V CDR1 and CDR2: SGHTA, FQGNSA. The V segment lost 3 bases and the J segment 9 bases; nucleotides outside the gene matches: 10. This CDR3 reads CASSFKLAGVAIEQFF. CDR3 coding DNA: TGTGCCAGCAGCTTTAAACTAGCGGGAGTAGCTATTGAGCAGTTCTTC.

This clonotype was detected a few times. The rearrangement links TRBV30 to TRBJ2-1; weak D call: TRBD2 (7 bases). CDR3 length: 15 residues. V lost 2 bases, J lost 3 bases, and 14 bases lay in between. Looked up from germline, CDR1 is GTSNPN and CDR2 is SVGIG (reference sequence). CDR3 region: CAWSMGGGRYNEQFF. For the CDR3, the DNA is TGTGCCTGGAGTATGGGAGGGGGGCGCTACAATGAGCAGTTCTTC.

This clonotype was observed a few times. This chain uses TRBV9 with TRBJ2-5; 10 bases map to TRBD2. The CDR3 length is 15 residues. From germline, CDR1 is SGDLS and CDR2 YYNGEE. V lost 0 bases, J lost 4 bases, and 3 bases stayed unmatched. The CDR3 sequence is CASSVVSSGRETQYF. CDR3 nucleotides: TGTGCCAGCAGCGTAGTTTCTAGCGGGAGAGAGACCCAGTACTTC.

The rearrangement joins TRBV20-1 to TRBJ2-3; a weak D match, TRBD1 (5 bases). V was shortened by 0 bases and J by 4 bases, with 17 bases between the two germline ends. The CDR3 runs 16 residues. Germline CDR1 DFQATT, CDR2 SNEGSKA (reference sequence). CDR3 sequence reads: CSARDIGVISPDTQYF. The CDR3 DNA reads TGCAGTGCTAGAGATATAGGGGTGATAAGTCCAGATACGCAGTATTTT.

This clonotype showed up just a few times. The chain is built from TRBV12-3 or TRBV12-4 and TRBJ2-5; 10 nucleotides align to TRBD2. The length of the CDR3 is 17 residues. The V segment lost 3 bases and the J segment 4 bases; nucleotides outside the gene matches: 11. CDR3 sequence reads: CASSLGLAGVMSETQYF. CDR3 coding DNA: TGTGCCAGCAGTTTGGGGCTAGCGGGAGTAATGTCAGAGACCCAGTACTTC.

This clonotype was counted ten times or more. The chain recombines TRBV12-3 or TRBV12-4 with TRBJ2-7, with 10 bases that match TRBD1. The CDR3 is made up of 14 amino acids. After removal of 3 bases from V and 6 bases from J, the junction contained 5 bases not matched to a gene. The CDR3 loop is CASSLAGTGVEQYF. The CDR3 coding sequence is TGTGCCAGCAGTTTGGCCGGGACAGGGGTCGAGCAGTACTTC.

The chain combines TRBV5-1 with TRBJ2-1; 9 bases line up with TRBD2. V gave up 0 bases and J gave up 2 bases; unmatched junction bases: 6. Germline CDR1 and CDR2: SGHRS and YFSETQ. CDR3 length equals 17 residues. The CDR3 nucleotides are TGCGCCAGCAGCTTGGAATTTAGCGGGGGAGCCTACAATGAGCAGTTCTTC. Its protein product is CASSLEFSGGAYNEQFF.

This clonotype showed up just a few times. The rearrangement joins TRBV20-1 to TRBJ2-5, with a weak D call TRBD1 (6 bases). CDR3 length: 15 residues. With 1 base removed from V and 8 bases from J, the gap between germline ends came to 20 bases. Germline loops: CDR1 DFQATT, CDR2 SNEGSKA (reference sequence). This chain's CDR3 is CSARVGAGTLGTQYF. CDR3 DNA sequence: TGCAGTGCTAGAGTTGGGGCAGGGACATTGGGCACCCAGTACTTC.

The CDR3 loop reads CASKEAGGTSYNEQFF. In DNA form, the CDR3 reads TGTGCCAGCAAAGAAGCGGGAGGTACCTCCTACAATGAGCAGTTCTTC. The J gene is TRBJ2-1, the V gene TRBV7-2; TRBD2 agrees at 9 bases. Germline V CDR1 and CDR2: SGHTA, FQGNSA. V was clipped by 7 bases and J by 0 bases; unmatched bases: 7. This CDR3 region has 16 residues.

The gene calls are TRBV7-6 and TRBJ1-6, with 7 bases lining up with TRBD1. From germline, CDR1 is SGHVS and CDR2 FNYEAQ. This CDR3 spans 15 amino acids. V shed 3 bases, J shed 6 bases, and the junction held 5 bases outside the gene matches. This CDR3 reads CASSFGGQANSPLHF. CDR3 nucleotide sequence: TGTGCCAGCAGCTTCGGCGGACAGGCTAATTCACCCCTCCACTTT.

This clonotype was counted between two and nine times. The V call is TRBV7-2, the J call TRBJ1-2, with a weak D call TRBD1 (6 bases). V was trimmed by 6 bases and J by 4 bases, leaving 12 bases between them. This CDR3 region has 13 residues. Germline lookup yields CDR1 SGHTA and CDR2 FQGNSA. The CDR3 DNA follows: TGTGCCAGCAGTACCGGACAGCGCTATGGCTACACCTTC. Translating gives CASSTGQRYGYTF.

The rearrangement uses TRBV3-1 and TRBJ1-2; no firm D call. CDR1 and CDR2 (germline): LGHDT, YNNKEL (reference sequence). The V end was cut by 10 bases, the J end by 6 bases, with 15 bases between. CDR3 length equals 12 residues. This chain's CDR3 is CAITDGFNGYTF. In DNA, the CDR3 is TGTGCCATTACGGACGGATTCAATGGCTACACCTTC. The full variable domain, with the rest looked up from reference TRBV3-1 and TRBJ1-2, is DTAVSQTPKYLVTQMGNDKSIKCEQNLGHDTMYWYKQDSKKFLKIMFSYNNKELIINETVPNRFSPKSPDKAHLNLHINSLELGDSAVYFCAITDGFNGYTFGSGTRLTVV.